This TCR beta chain was identified during a study of T cell responses to AZD1222 COVID-19 vaccine. V was clipped by 4 bases and J by 7 bases, with 5 bases between them. The CDR3 sequence is 12 residues long. CDR1 and CDR2 (germline): SGHTA, FQGTGA. Only in-frame clones appear in the TCRdb table, and some are missing; sequencing was by immunoSEQ multiplex PCR. The sample shows some 140,000 clones, around 90% of them seen only once. Study-level findings and limits: Targeting of unmutated variant regions was reportedly seen in nearly half of spike-specific TCRs. Donors in the cohort were predominantly white British and more often female, and clonal diversity was possibly underestimated.

On this clone: Its target is unknown.

This TCR derives from an adult in good health. J is TRBJ1-6 and V is TRBV7-3; D is ambiguous. Sequencing used peripheral blood, obtained on day 0 of AZD1222 vaccination. The DNA of the CDR3 is TGTGCCAGCAGCTCGGCCAATTCACCCCTCCACTTT. It specifies CASSSANSPLHF.